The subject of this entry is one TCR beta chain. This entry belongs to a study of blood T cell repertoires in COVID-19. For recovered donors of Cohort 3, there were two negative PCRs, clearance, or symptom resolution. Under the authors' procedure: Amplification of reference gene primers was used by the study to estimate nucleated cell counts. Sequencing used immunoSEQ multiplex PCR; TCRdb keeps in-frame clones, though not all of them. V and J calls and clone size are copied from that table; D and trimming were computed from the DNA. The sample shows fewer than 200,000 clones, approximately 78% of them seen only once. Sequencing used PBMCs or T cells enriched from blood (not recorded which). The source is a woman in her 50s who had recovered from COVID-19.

CDR3 nucleotides: TGTGCCAGCAGAGAAGGGACAAATAATGAAAAACTGTTTTTT. Translating gives CASREGTNNEKLFF. The rearrangement uses TRBV28 and TRBJ1-4, with D perhaps matching TRBD1 (6 bases). CDR1 and CDR2 from the germline V gene are MDHEN and SYDVKM. This CDR3 is built from 14 residues. V lost 6 bases, J lost 4 bases, and 12 bases lay in between.